This T cell receptor (beta chain) was recorded in a study of shared clonotypes between healthy human individuals. The wider study: Participating donors consisted of two women and a few men aged 18 to 49.

Of note for this clone: Its matching antigen is unknown.

Sorted subsets were amplified in replicate PCRs using around 220 ng DNA, tens of thousands of T cell genomes. Sequencing used immunoSEQ multiplex PCR; TCRdb keeps in-frame clones, though not all of them. The sample has about 1 million clones; around three quarters are singletons. General study points: Generally, estimated richness proved larger in naive subsets than it did in memory subsets. Relative to their counterparts shared across all four donors, non-shared clonotypes exhibited diminished generation probabilities.

The sequencing sample was made of memory CD4+ T cells from PBMCs. The subset was: CD45RA-negative fraction. The sequence was collected from a man younger than 30 in good health. Some clones in this sample may be carry-over from other donors' samples.

The CDR3 bases are TGTGCCTGTACACGAGCCCTCAGCGGGAGCTCCTACAATGAGCAGTTCTTC. This gives the protein CACTRALSGSSYNEQFF. This chain connects TRBV30 to TRBJ2-1; 8 nucleotides agree with TRBD2. The V gene end was trimmed by 6 bases and the J gene end by 0 bases; junction bases not matched to a gene: 13. Germline V gene sequence: CDR1 GTSNPN, CDR2 SVGIG (reference sequence). The CDR3 consists of 17 residues.